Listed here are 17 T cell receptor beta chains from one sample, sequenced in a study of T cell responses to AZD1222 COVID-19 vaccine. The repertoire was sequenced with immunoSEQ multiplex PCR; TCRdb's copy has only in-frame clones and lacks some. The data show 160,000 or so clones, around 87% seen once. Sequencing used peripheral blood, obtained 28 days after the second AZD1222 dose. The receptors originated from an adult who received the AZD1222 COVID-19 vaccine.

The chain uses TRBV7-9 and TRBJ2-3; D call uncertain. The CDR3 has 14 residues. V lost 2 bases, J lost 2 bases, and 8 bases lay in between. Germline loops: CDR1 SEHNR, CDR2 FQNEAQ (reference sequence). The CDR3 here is CASSLQSFTDTQYF. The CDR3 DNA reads TGTGCCAGCAGCTTACAGTCCTTCACAGATACGCAGTATTTT.

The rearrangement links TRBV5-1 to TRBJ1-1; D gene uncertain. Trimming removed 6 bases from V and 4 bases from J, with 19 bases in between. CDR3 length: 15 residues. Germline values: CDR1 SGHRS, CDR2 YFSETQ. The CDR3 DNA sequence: TGCGCCAGCAATTTGGACGGCCGCCATGGCACTGAAGCTTTCTTT. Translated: CASNLDGRHGTEAFF.

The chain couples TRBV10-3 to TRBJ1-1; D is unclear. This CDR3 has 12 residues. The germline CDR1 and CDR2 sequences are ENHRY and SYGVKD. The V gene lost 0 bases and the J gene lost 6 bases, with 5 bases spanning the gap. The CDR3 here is CAISESASEAFF. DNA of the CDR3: TGTGCCATCAGTGAGTCTGCTTCTGAAGCTTTCTTT.

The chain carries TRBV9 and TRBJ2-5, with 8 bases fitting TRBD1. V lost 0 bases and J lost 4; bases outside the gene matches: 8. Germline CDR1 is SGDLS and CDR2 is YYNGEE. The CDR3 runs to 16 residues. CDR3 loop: CASSVETGVWGETQYF. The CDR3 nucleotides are TGTGCCAGCAGCGTAGAGACAGGGGTTTGGGGAGAGACCCAGTACTTC.

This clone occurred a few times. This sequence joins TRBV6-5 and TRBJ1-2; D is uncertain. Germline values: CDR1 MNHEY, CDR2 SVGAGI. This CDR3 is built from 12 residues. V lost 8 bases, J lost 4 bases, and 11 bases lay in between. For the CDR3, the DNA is TGTGCCAGCGGCGAGGCGGGCTATGGCTACACCTTC. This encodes CASGEAGYGYTF.

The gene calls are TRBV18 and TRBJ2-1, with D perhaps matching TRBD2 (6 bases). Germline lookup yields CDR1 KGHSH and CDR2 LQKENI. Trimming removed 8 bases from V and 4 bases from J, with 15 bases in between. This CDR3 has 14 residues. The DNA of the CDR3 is TGTGCCAGCGAAAGGAGGGACTCTTACAATGAGCAGTTCTTC. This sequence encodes CASERRDSYNEQFF.

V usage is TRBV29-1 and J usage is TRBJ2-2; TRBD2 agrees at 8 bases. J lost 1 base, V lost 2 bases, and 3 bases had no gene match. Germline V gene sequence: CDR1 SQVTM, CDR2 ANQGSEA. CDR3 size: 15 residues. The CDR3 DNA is TGCAGCGTTGAACCAGCGGGAGTGAACACCGGGGAGCTGTTTTTT. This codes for CSVEPAGVNTGELFF.

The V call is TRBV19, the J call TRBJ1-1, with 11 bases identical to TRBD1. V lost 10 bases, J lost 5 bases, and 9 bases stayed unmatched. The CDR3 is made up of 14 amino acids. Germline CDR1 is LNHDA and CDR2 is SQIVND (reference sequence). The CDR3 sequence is CATTRTGGITEAFF. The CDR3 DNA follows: TGTGCCACGACCCGGACAGGGGGCATTACTGAAGCTTTCTTT.

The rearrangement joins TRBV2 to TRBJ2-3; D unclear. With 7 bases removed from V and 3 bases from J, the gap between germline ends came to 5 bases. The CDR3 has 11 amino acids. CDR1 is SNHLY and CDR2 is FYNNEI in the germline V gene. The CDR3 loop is CASMGTDTQYF. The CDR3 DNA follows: TGTGCCAGCATGGGGACAGATACGCAGTATTTT.

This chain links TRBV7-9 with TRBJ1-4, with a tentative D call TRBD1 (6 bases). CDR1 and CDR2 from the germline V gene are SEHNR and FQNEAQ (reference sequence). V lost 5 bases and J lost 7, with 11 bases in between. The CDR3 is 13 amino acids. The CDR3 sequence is CASSRDTAEKLFF. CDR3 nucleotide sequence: TGTGCCAGCAGCCGGGACACCGCTGAAAAACTGTTTTTT.

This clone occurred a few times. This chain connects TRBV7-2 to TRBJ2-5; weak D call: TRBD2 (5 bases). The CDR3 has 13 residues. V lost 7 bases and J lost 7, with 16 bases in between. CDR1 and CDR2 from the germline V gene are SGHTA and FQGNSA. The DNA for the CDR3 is TGTGCCAGCACCCCGGGGTATAAGAGGACCCAGTACTTC. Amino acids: CASTPGYKRTQYF. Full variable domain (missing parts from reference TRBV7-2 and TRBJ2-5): GAGVSQSPSNKVTEKGKDVELRCDPISGHTALYWYRQSLGQGLEFLIYFQGNSAPDKSGLPSDRFSAERTGGSVSTLTIQRTQQEDSAVYLCASTPGYKRTQYFGPGTRLLVL.

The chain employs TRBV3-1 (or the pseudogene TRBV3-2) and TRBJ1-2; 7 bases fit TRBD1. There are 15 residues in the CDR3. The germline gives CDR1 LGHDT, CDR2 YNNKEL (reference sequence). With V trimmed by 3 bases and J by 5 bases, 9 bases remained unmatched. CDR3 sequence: CASSQIGTADYGYTF. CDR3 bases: TGTGCCAGCAGCCAGATCGGGACAGCGGATTATGGCTACACCTTC.

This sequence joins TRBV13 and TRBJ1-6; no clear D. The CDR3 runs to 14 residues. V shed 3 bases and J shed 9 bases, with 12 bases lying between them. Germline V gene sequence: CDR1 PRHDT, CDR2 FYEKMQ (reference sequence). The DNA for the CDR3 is TGTGCCAGCAGCTTGAAAGGGTTGGGTTCACCCCTCCACTTT. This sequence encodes CASSLKGLGSPLHF. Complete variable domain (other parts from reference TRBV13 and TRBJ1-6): AAGVIQSPRHLIKEKRETATLKCYPIPRHDTVYWYQQGPGQDPQFLISFYEKMQSDKGSIPDRFSAQQFSDYHSELNMSSLELGDSALYFCASSLKGLGSPLHFGNGTRLTVT.

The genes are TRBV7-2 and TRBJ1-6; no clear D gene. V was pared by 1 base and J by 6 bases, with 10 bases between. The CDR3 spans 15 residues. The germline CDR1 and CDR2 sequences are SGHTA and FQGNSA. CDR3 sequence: CASSLDSAVNSPLHF. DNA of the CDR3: TGTGCCAGCAGCTTAGACAGCGCGGTTAATTCACCCCTCCACTTT.

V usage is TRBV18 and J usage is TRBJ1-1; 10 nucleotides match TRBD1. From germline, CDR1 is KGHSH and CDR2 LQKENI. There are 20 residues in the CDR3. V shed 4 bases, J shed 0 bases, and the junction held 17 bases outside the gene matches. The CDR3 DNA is TGTGCCAGCTCACTGTTCGTACAAAGGGGACAGGGGTTTATGAACACTGAAGCTTTCTTT. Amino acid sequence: CASSLFVQRGQGFMNTEAFF.

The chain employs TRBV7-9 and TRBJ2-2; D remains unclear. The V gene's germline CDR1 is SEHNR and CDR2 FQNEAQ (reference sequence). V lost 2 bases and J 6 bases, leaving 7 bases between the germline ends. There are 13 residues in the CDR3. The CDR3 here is CASSLSVSGELFF. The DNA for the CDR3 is TGTGCCAGCAGCTTATCAGTCTCCGGGGAGCTGTTTTTT.

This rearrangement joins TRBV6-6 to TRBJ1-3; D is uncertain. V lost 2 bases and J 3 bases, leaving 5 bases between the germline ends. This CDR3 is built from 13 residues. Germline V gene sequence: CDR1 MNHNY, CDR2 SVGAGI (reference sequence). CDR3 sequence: CASSYPNGNTIYF. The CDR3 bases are TGTGCCAGCAGTTACCCGAATGGAAACACCATATATTTT.